The 8 T cell receptor beta chains reported below all come from one sample, sequenced in a study of OX40 agonist ivuxolimab in advanced cancers. Some clones are missing from TCRdb's copy, which holds only in-frame ones; the method was immunoSEQ multiplex PCR. The table has tens of thousands of clones, roughly nine tenths seen once. Sequencing was performed on CD4+ or CD8+ T cells sorted from blood, taken in a trial of the OX40 agonist ivuxolimab. The receptors were sampled from an adult with an advanced solid tumor such as melanoma, head and neck, liver or kidney cancer.

The rearrangement uses TRBV2 and TRBJ2-5; 8 nucleotides align to TRBD1. From germline, CDR1 is SNHLY and CDR2 FYNNEI. This CDR3 contains 15 residues. Unmatched junction bases numbered 7, after V lost 2 bases and J lost 5 bases. The CDR3 nucleotides are TGTGCCAGCAGTGAAAGGCAGGGGGCACGGGAGACCCAGTACTTC. Translating gives CASSERQGARETQYF. The entire variable domain, with the rest obtained from reference TRBV2 and TRBJ2-5, is as follows: EPEVTQTPSHQVTQMGQEVILRCVPISNHLYFYWYRQILGQKVEFLVSFYNNEISEKSEIFDDQFSVERPDGSNFTLKIRSTKLEDSAMYFCASSERQGARETQYFGPGTRLLVL.

The chain couples TRBV9 to TRBJ2-3, with D possibly being TRBD2 (5 bases). The CDR3 spans 14 residues. Germline V gene data show CDR1 as SGDLS and CDR2 as YYNGEE. V was trimmed by 4 bases and J by 5 bases, leaving 14 bases between them. The CDR3 loop is CASSWTGILDTQYF. The CDR3 DNA follows: TGTGCCAGCAGCTGGACGGGGATCTTAGATACGCAGTATTTT.

The J gene is TRBJ2-7, the V gene TRBV29-1; no definite D call. The CDR3 totals 12 residues. Between the trimmed V and J ends, which lost 7 bases and 0 bases, there was a span of 10 bases. Germline CDR1 is SQVTM and CDR2 is ANQGSEA. The CDR3 region has the DNA TGCAGCGCACGTAGGAGCTCCTACGAGCAGTACTTC. Encoded protein: CSARRSSYEQYF.

The chain is built from TRBV7-6 and TRBJ2-7; 11 bases align to TRBD2. The CDR3 covers 15 residues. Germline V gene sequence: CDR1 SGHVS, CDR2 FNYEAQ. V lost 1 base to trimming and J lost 2 bases; unmatched junction nucleotides: 1. CDR3 protein: CASSLVTSGAYEQYF. DNA of the CDR3: TGTGCCAGCAGCTTAGTGACTAGCGGGGCCTACGAGCAGTACTTC.

Comment on this clone: This sample also contains other DNA sequences that code for the same CDR3. The V call is TRBV6-6, the J call TRBJ2-5; a possible D gene is TRBD1 (6 bases). With 6 bases removed from V and 2 bases from J, the gap between germline ends came to 13 bases. In germline, CDR1 is MNHNY, CDR2 SVGAGI (reference sequence). The CDR3 is 14 amino acids. CDR3 nucleotides: TGTGCCAGCAGACACGGGACATTGCAAGAGACCCAGTACTTC. Translating it yields CASRHGTLQETQYF.

As concerns this clone: Within the sample, other DNA sequences also encode this same CDR3. The rearrangement joins TRBV6-6 to TRBJ2-2, with 8 nucleotides matching TRBD2. Germline assignment: CDR1 MNHNY and CDR2 SVGAGI (reference sequence). Trimming cost V 5 bases and J 5 bases; bases outside gene matches: 10. CDR3 length: 16 amino acids. CDR3 nucleotides: TGTGCCAGCAGTAGACGCGGGGGGCGTGGGACCGGGGAGCTGTTTTTT. This translates into CASSRRGGRGTGELFF.

The chain carries TRBV6-1 and TRBJ1-5, with unresolved D. V lost 4 bases to trimming and J lost 3 bases, with 13 bases between them. Germline V lookup: CDR1 MNHNS, CDR2 SASEGT. The CDR3 covers 15 residues. CDR3 residues: CASSVGPTNNQPQHF. The CDR3 DNA sequence: TGTGCCAGCAGTGTGGGCCCTACTAACAATCAGCCCCAGCATTTT.

The CDR3 region has the DNA TGTGCCAGCAGCTTGTCGGCAGGGTACGAGACCCAGTACTTC. It yields the protein CASSLSAGYETQYF. J is TRBJ2-5 and V is TRBV5-4; D may be TRBD1 (5 bases). The germline V gene has CDR1 SGHNT and CDR2 YYREEE (reference sequence). This CDR3 has 14 amino acids. Trimming stripped 1 base from V and 5 bases from J, with 12 bases between.